The present entry profiles one T cell receptor (beta chain) with its context. Its target is unknown. These data originate in a study of cytomegalovirus exposure and HLA in healthy donors. Study findings and constraints: The authors confirmed in vitro that three CMV-associated chains were specific for CMV antigens. Later on, an analysis tied roughly 17,000 TCR beta sequences to HLA alleles at 0.05 false discovery rate. Presence/absence analyses took donor sequencing depth as roughly uniform.

The CDR3 has 11 residues. Germline V gene data show CDR1 as SEHNR and CDR2 as FQNEAQ (reference sequence). V lost 2 bases and J lost 4, with 3 bases in between. The PCR was carried out with 60 Vbeta primers and 13 Jbeta primers. Data came from immunoSEQ multiplex PCR; TCRdb stores just in-frame clones and leaves some out. The table includes some 190,000 clones, roughly four fifths detected once. The source material was PBMCs. The gene calls are TRBV7-9 and TRBJ2-7; unclear D gene. The clonotype originates from a man aged 18 to 35 in good health and CMV-seronegative. The CDR3 loop is CASSLRYEQYF. CDR3 nucleotides: TGTGCCAGCAGCTTACGGTACGAGCAGTACTTC.